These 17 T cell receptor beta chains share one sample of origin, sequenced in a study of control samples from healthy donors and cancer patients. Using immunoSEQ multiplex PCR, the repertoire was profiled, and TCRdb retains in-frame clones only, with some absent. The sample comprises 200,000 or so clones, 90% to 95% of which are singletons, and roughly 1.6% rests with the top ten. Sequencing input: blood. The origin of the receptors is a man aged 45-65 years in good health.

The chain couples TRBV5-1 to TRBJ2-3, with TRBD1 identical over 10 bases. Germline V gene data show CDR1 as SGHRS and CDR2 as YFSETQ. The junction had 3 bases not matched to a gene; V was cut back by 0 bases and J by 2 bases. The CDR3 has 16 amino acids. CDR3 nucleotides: TGCGCCAGCAGCTTGGGGGACAGGGGAAACACAGATACGCAGTATTTT. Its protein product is CASSLGDRGNTDTQYF.

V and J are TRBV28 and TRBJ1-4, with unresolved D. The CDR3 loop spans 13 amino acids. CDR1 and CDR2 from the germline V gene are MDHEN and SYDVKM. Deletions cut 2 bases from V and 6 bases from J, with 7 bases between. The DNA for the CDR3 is TGTGCCAGCAGTTTAGGGAGCGATGAAAAACTGTTTTTT. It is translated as CASSLGSDEKLFF. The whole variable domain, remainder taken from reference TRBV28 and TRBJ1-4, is DVKVTQSSRYLVKRTGEKVFLECVQDMDHENMFWYRQDPGLGLRLIYFSYDVKMKEKGDIPEGYSVSREKKERFSLILESASTNQTSMYLCASSLGSDEKLFFGSGTQLSVL.

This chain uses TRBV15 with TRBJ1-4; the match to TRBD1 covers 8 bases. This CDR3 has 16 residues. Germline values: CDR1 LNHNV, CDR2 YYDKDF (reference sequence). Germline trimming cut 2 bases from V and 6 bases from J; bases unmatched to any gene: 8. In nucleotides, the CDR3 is TGTGCCACCAGCAGAACGTACACAGGGGGTGATGAAAAACTGTTTTTT. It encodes CATSRTYTGGDEKLFF.

This chain's CDR3 is CASSQPGLTTEAFF. As DNA, the CDR3 is TGTGCCAGCAGCCAACCAGGGTTGACAACTGAAGCTTTCTTT. The chain recombines TRBV7-8 with TRBJ1-1, with D perhaps matching TRBD1 (5 bases). V lost 5 bases, J lost 5 bases, and 15 bases lay in between. CDR1 is SGHVS and CDR2 is FQNEAQ in the germline V gene. This CDR3 is built from 14 residues.

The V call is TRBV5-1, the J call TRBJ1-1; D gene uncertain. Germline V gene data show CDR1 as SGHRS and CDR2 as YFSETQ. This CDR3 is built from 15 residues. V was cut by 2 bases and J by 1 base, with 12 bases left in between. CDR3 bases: TGCGCCAGCAGCTTCCGGACTGGTGGGAACACTGAAGCTTTCTTT. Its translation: CASSFRTGGNTEAFF.

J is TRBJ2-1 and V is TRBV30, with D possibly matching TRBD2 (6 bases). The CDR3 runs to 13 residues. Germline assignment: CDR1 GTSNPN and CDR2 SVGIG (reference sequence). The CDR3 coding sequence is TGTGCTTTAGCGGCCTTGGGCTTCAATGAGCAGTTCTTC. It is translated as CALAALGFNEQFF.

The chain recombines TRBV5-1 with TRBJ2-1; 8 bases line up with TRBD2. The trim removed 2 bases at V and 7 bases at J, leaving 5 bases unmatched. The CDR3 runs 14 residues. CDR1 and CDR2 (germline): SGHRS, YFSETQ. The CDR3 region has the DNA TGCGCCAGCAGCTTTAGCGGGACCTTTAATGAGCAGTTCTTC. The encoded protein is CASSFSGTFNEQFF.

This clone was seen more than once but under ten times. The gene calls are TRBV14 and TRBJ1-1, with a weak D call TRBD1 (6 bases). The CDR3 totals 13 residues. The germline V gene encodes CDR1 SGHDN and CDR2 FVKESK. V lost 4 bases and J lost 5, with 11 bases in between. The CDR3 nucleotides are TGTGCCAGCAGCCGTCACAGGGATACTGAAGCTTTCTTT. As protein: CASSRHRDTEAFF.

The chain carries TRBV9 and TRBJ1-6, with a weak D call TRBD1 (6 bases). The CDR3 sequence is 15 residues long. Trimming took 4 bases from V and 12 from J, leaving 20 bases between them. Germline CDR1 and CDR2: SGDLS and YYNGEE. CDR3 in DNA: TGTGCCAGCAGCTCACCGGCAGGGGAGTACGGACCCCTCCACTTT. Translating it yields CASSSPAGEYGPLHF.

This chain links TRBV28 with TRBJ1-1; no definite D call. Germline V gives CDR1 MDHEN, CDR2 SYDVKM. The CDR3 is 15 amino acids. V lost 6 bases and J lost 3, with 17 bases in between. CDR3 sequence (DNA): TGTGCCAGCAGCTGGGCGTTAGGATCAGACACTGAAGCTTTCTTT. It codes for CASSWALGSDTEAFF.

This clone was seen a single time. The CDR3 DNA reads TGTGCCAGCAGTGACTCGAGACATATGAACACTGAAGCTTTCTTT. Amino acids: CASSDSRHMNTEAFF. J is TRBJ1-1 and V is TRBV6-4; D not certain. CDR1 is MRHNA and CDR2 is SNTAGT in the germline V gene. The CDR3 sequence is 15 residues long. The ends were cut back, 0 bases at V and 0 bases at J, with 8 bases in the middle.

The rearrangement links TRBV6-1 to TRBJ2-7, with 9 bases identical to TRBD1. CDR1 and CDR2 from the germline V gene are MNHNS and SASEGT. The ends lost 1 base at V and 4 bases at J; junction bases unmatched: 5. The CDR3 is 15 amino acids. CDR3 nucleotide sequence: TGTGCCAGCAGTGAAGTGACAGGGGGGCATTACGAGCAGTACGTC. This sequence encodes CASSEVTGGHYEQYV.

The CDR3 DNA sequence: TGTGCCAGCAGCTCAACGGACAGGGGGCTTGGTCAGCCCCAGCATTTT. It encodes CASSSTDRGLGQPQHF. The V gene is TRBV5-6, the J gene TRBJ1-5; 11 bases fit TRBD1. The CDR3 runs to 16 residues. Germline trimming cut 3 bases from V and 6 bases from J; bases unmatched to any gene: 8. Germline values: CDR1 SGHDT, CDR2 YYEEEE. Drawing the rest from reference TRBV5-6 and TRBJ1-5, the complete variable domain is DAGVTQSPTHLIKTRGQQVTLRCSPKSGHDTVSWYQQALGQGPQFIFQYYEEEERQRGNFPDRFSGHQFPNYSSELNVNALLLGDSALYLCASSSTDRGLGQPQHFGDGTRLSIL.

The CDR3 loop reads CASSVTTGGFYEQYF. For the CDR3, the DNA is TGTGCCAGCAGTGTTACGACAGGGGGCTTCTACGAGCAGTACTTC. This chain connects TRBV28 to TRBJ2-7; 10 bases align to TRBD1. CDR1 is MDHEN, CDR2 SYDVKM, per germline. V was pared by 5 bases and J by 3 bases, with 7 bases of the junction left unmatched. This CDR3 is built from 15 residues.

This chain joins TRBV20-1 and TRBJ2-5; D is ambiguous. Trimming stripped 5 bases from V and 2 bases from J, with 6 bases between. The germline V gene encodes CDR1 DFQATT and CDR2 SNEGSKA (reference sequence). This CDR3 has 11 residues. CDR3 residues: CSAYPQETQYF. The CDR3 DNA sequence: TGCAGTGCTTATCCTCAAGAGACCCAGTACTTC.

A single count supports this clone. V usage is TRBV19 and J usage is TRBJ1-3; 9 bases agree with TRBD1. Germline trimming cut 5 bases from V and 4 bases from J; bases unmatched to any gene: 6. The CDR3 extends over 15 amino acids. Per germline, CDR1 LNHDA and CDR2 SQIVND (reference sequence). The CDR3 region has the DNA TGTGCCAGTAGTTTGGGACAGGGTAAAGGAAACACCATATATTTT. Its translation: CASSLGQGKGNTIYF.

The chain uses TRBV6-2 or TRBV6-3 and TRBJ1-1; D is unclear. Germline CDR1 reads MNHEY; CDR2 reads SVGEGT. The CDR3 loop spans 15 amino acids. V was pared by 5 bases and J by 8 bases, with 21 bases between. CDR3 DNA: TGTGCCAGCAGTGGAATAAAACGATCCGTATTCGAAGCTTTCTTT. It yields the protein CASSGIKRSVFEAFF.